This T cell receptor beta chain is drawn from a study of T cell repertoires in cytomegalovirus infection (dated by TCRdb to between 2018 and 2020). In terms of the full investigation: Recently identified HLA-C-restricted CMV epitopes, whose presentation resists viral immunomodulation, were targeted by peptide stimulations together with well-studied HLA-B-restricted epitopes. Because public TCR beta signatures pointed to carriage of CMV infection together with the matching HLA type, the HLA type of each donor mattered for the analysis. Results the study describes overall, beyond this receptor: Cumulative frequency of public TCR beta family members discriminated carriers of CMV infection plus the relevant HLA type in this cohort and an independent 352-donor cohort. The ex vivo response was dominated by HLA-C-restricted CMV-specific TCR beta clonotypes, which also provided the single most frequent clonotype in two of eight donors.

In light of the paper, this sample's treatment or condition label describes: in vitro stimulation with specific CMV peptide epitopes to enrich CMV-specific T cells. In the case of this clonotype: Which antigen it targets is not known. Per-base qualities were not stored, and no clone one base away is much larger.

Taken from the germline V gene, the CDR1 and CDR2 loops are MGHRA and YSYEKL. Including the terminal cysteine and phenylalanine, the CDR3 comprises 13 residues. The read is trimmed to its CDR3 DNA, 39 bases read in frame from base 1. The germline ends are 13 bases apart after V is trimmed by 4 bases and J by 6 bases. These reads were obtained on an Illumina HiSeq 1500. The public reads were reprocessed in TCRdb via fastp at Q25 and MiXCR, keeping in-frame beta chains. Each record represents a unique CDR3 protein, reported with the most common genes and DNA among its rows. The sample yields some 99,000 distinct CDR3 sequences; 25% to 30% were counted once. About three quarters of the sample comes from the top ten.

Recombination connected TRBV4-1 to TRBJ2-7, and possibly TRBD2, on 6 matching bases. Source: CD8+ T cells from cultured PBMCs, taken from culture after CMV antigen stimulation. The receptor was derived from a human donor in good health (CMV status not recorded). Some clones in this sample may be carry-over from other donors' samples. The DNA sequence follows: TGCGCCAGCAGCCCCTGGGAGGATCGCGAGCAGTACTTC. It translates to CASSPWEDREQYF.